This T cell receptor (beta chain) was recovered during a study of blood T cell repertoires in COVID-19. Seattle cases were enrolled at active infection and followed longitudinally. Repertoires were generated with immunoSEQ multiplex PCR, while TCRdb's copy carries only in-frame clones and drops some. The table records about 180,000 clones, roughly 81% of them present only once. Sequencing was done on a sample of peripheral blood. This sequence was found in a woman of 80 years or more with COVID-19, enrolled during active disease.

In DNA, the CDR3 is TGCGCCAGCAGCCGCGGGACAGAGACTATCCTGAGGGAAGAGACCCAGTACTTC. It codes for CASSRGTETILREETQYF. The chain is built from TRBV4-1 and TRBJ2-5; D is possibly TRBD1 (7 bases). V lost 4 bases and J 3 bases, leaving 24 bases between the germline ends. CDR3 length: 18 amino acids. CDR1 and CDR2 (germline): MGHRA, YSYEKL.